This passage covers 17 T cell receptor beta chains from one sample sequenced in a study of blood T cell repertoires in COVID-19. Sequencing used immunoSEQ multiplex PCR; TCRdb keeps in-frame clones, though not all of them. The top ten clones hold less than 5% of a sample with fewer than 150,000 clones, 82% of them seen once. The sample comprised peripheral blood. These receptors were collected from a woman at least 80 years old with acute or convalescent COVID-19.

The CDR3 DNA reads as TGTGCCAGCAGGGGACAAGGGGAAGCTTTCTTT. Protein product: CASRGQGEAFF. V gene TRBV21-1 combines with J gene TRBJ1-1; TRBD1 reflects the table's D call only, with no check against the DNA. TRBV21-1 is listed as a pseudogene. CDR3 size: 11 residues.

The chain carries TRBV2 and TRBJ2-1, with D possibly TRBD1 on 5 matching bases. The germline V gene has CDR1 SNHLY and CDR2 FYNNEI. The germline V and J ends were trimmed by 7 bases and 0 bases, with 19 bases remaining between them. CDR3 size: 17 residues. The CDR3 loop reads CASTGLRTLLSYNEQFF. The DNA for the CDR3 is TGTGCCAGCACAGGGTTGCGGACACTACTCTCCTACAATGAGCAGTTCTTC.

The rearrangement links TRBV12-3 or TRBV12-4 to TRBJ1-4; 7 bases match TRBD1. The CDR3 sequence is 13 residues long. V lost 5 bases to trimming and J lost 11 bases; unmatched junction nucleotides: 8. The CDR3 is CASSRQGRGKLFF. The CDR3 DNA is TGTGCCAGCAGTCGACAGGGTAGGGGGAAACTGTTTTTT.

The V gene is TRBV3-1 (or the pseudogene TRBV3-2), the J gene TRBJ2-1, with TRBD2 matching 14 bases. Germline V gene sequence: CDR1 LGHDT, CDR2 YNNKEL (reference sequence). Trimming took 3 bases from V and 8 from J; bases not matched to a gene: 3. The CDR3 runs to 15 residues. CDR3 loop: CASSHGLAGGDEQFF. CDR3 sequence (DNA): TGTGCCAGCAGCCACGGACTAGCGGGAGGCGATGAGCAGTTCTTC.

This clone was recorded once. The V and J genes are TRBV5-4 and TRBJ2-3, with D maybe TRBD1 (5 bases). Germline CDR1 SGHNT, CDR2 YYREEE (reference sequence). V was trimmed by 3 bases and J by 0 bases, leaving 11 bases between them. The CDR3 spans 15 residues. CDR3 bases: TGTGCCAGCAGCTCTAGAAGGGGTAGCACAGATACGCAGTATTTT. This encodes CASSSRRGSTDTQYF.

The V and J genes are TRBV6-4 and TRBJ2-5; 8 bases are a match to TRBD1. The ends lost 3 bases at V and 5 bases at J; junction bases unmatched: 11. The CDR3 has 16 residues. The germline V gene has CDR1 MRHNA and CDR2 SNTAGT. The CDR3 reads CASSDPWQGARETQYF. The CDR3 nucleotides read TGTGCCAGCAGTGATCCCTGGCAGGGGGCGCGTGAGACCCAGTACTTC.

This chain links TRBV6-5 with TRBJ2-6; D ambiguous. The V gene lost 6 bases and the J gene lost 0 bases, with 9 bases spanning the gap. CDR3 length: 15 amino acids. The germline V gene encodes CDR1 MNHEY and CDR2 SVGAGI. In DNA form, the CDR3 reads TGTGCCAGCAGCCTCGTCGGCTCTGGGGCCAACGTCCTGACTTTC. Translated: CASSLVGSGANVLTF.

The chain carries TRBV7-9 and TRBJ2-7; 7 nucleotides match TRBD2. The V gene's germline CDR1 is SEHNR and CDR2 FQNEAQ (reference sequence). V gave up 2 bases and J gave up 2 bases; unmatched junction bases: 6. The CDR3 totals 15 residues. The DNA for the CDR3 is TGTGCCAGCAGCTTATTTGGGGGAGGGCCCTACGAGCAGTACTTC. It translates to CASSLFGGGPYEQYF.

V and J are TRBV13 and TRBJ2-7; TRBD1 is a possible D gene (6 bases). CDR1 and CDR2 from the germline V gene are PRHDT and FYEKMQ (reference sequence). The CDR3 sequence is 15 residues long. V dropped 0 bases and J dropped 2 bases, with 11 bases sitting between them. CDR3 nucleotides: TGTGCCAGCAGCTTAGGGGGACACACCGCCTACGAGCAGTACTTC. Residues: CASSLGGHTAYEQYF.

The chain employs TRBV28 and TRBJ2-2; D is unclear. The germline gives CDR1 MDHEN, CDR2 SYDVKM. Between the trimmed V and J ends, which lost 1 base and 5 bases, there was a span of 5 bases. The CDR3 contains 13 residues. The CDR3 protein is CASSLFSTGELFF. CDR3 nucleotide sequence: TGTGCCAGCAGTTTATTCTCTACCGGGGAGCTGTTTTTT. The entire variable domain, with the rest obtained from reference TRBV28 and TRBJ2-2, is as follows: DVKVTQSSRYLVKRTGEKVFLECVQDMDHENMFWYRQDPGLGLRLIYFSYDVKMKEKGDIPEGYSVSREKKERFSLILESASTNQTSMYLCASSLFSTGELFFGEGSRLTVL.

V usage is TRBV28 and J usage is TRBJ1-2; D remains ambiguous. Germline V CDR1 and CDR2: MDHEN, SYDVKM. The CDR3 spans 18 residues. V lost 6 bases to trimming and J lost 4 bases, with 27 bases between them. CDR3 DNA sequence: TGTGCCAGCAGGGCACTTTCTTACGGACTAAGCGGTGGCTATGGCTACACCTTC. It codes for CASRALSYGLSGGYGYTF.

This clone was counted only a few times. One junction end does not reproduce the germline sequence, and a read error may be involved. The V call is TRBV5-1, the J call TRBJ1-1; the D gene is possibly TRBD1 (5 bases). From germline, CDR1 is SGHRS and CDR2 YFSETQ. This CDR3 has 14 residues. The CDR3 sequence: CASSPGRGNSEAFF. The DNA for the CDR3 is TGCGCCAGCAGCCCAGGACGGGGGAACTCTGAAGCTTTCTTT.

This chain joins TRBV5-5 and TRBJ2-7; 7 nucleotides align to TRBD1. The CDR3 consists of 14 residues. V was clipped by 2 bases and J by 5 bases; unmatched bases: 7. From germline, CDR1 is SGHKS and CDR2 YYEKEE (reference sequence). Here the CDR3 DNA reads TGTGCCAGCAGCTTAGGGGGCCCCAGAGACGAGCAGTACTTC. This gives the protein CASSLGGPRDEQYF.

V and J are TRBV5-1 and TRBJ2-1; no clear D. The CDR3 is 13 residues long. Trimming took 2 bases from V and 5 from J, leaving 8 bases between them. Germline lookup yields CDR1 SGHRS and CDR2 YFSETQ. The CDR3 sequence is CASSFLADNEQFF. Written as DNA, the CDR3 is TGCGCCAGCAGCTTTCTCGCGGACAATGAGCAGTTCTTC.

The chain combines TRBV7-6 with TRBJ2-7, with D unresolved. Germline V gene data show CDR1 as SGHVS and CDR2 as FNYEAQ. The CDR3 length is 15 residues. The germline V and J ends were trimmed by 1 base and 4 bases, with 14 bases remaining between them. CDR3 in amino acids: CASSLEQAPGYEQYF. The CDR3 bases are TGTGCCAGCAGCTTAGAGCAGGCCCCAGGTTACGAGCAGTACTTC.

The rearrangement uses TRBV7-9 and TRBJ2-7; D uncertain. This CDR3 spans 12 amino acids. Per the germline V gene, CDR1 is SEHNR and CDR2 is FQNEAQ (reference sequence). V shed 8 bases and J shed 4 bases, with 12 bases lying between them. CDR3 in DNA: TGTGCCAGCGGGTTCTCCGGGTACGAGCAGTACTTC. The encoded protein is CASGFSGYEQYF.

The genes are TRBV7-7 and TRBJ2-1, with D perhaps matching TRBD2 (6 bases). V lost 1 base and J lost 4, with 14 bases in between. Germline V lookup: CDR1 SSHAT, CDR2 FNYEAQ (reference sequence). The CDR3 is made up of 16 amino acids. The CDR3 sequence: CASSLGRGPLYNEQFF. The DNA of the CDR3 is TGTGCCAGCAGCTTAGGGCGGGGTCCCCTATACAATGAGCAGTTCTTC.